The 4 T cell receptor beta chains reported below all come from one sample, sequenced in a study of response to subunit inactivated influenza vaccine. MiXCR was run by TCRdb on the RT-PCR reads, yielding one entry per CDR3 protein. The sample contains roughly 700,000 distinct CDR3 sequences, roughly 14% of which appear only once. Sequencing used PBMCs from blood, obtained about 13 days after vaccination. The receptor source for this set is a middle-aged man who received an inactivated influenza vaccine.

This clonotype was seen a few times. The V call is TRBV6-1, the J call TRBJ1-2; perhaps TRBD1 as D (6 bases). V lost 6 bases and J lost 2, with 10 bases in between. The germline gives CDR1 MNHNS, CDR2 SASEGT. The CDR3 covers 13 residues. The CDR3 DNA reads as TGTGCCAGCAGGAGGACAGTAAACTATGGCTACACCTTC. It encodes CASRRTVNYGYTF.

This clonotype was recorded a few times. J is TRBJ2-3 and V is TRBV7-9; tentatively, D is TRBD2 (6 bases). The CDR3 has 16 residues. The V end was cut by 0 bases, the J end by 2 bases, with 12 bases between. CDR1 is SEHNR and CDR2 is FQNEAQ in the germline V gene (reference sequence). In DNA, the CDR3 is TGTGCCAGCAGCTTAGCGGGGGGATCCCACACAGATACGCAGTATTTT. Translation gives CASSLAGGSHTDTQYF.

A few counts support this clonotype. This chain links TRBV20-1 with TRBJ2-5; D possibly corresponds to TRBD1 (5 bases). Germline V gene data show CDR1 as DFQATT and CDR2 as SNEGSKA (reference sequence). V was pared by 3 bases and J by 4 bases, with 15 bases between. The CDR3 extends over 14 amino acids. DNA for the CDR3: TGCAGTGCTAGGTATCAGGGTCAGTTAGAGACCCAGTACTTC. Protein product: CSARYQGQLETQYF.

In nucleotides, the CDR3 is TGTGCCAGCAGTTACTCGTACGGCGGCACTGAAGCTTTCTTT. It yields the protein CASSYSYGGTEAFF. The V gene is TRBV6-2 or TRBV6-3, the J gene TRBJ1-1; D unresolved. The germline gives CDR1 MNHEY, CDR2 SVGEGT. The CDR3 is 14 amino acids. V lost 0 bases to trimming and J lost 4 bases, with 9 bases between them.